This entry lists 15 T cell receptor beta chains sequenced from one sample in a study of spatial heterogeneity in lung cancer. Time point: sample taken at primary tumor resection. What these receptors recognize is not known. From the 5' RACE reads, TCRdb called clonotypes with MiXCR, one entry per CDR3 protein. The sample shows around 15,000 distinct CDR3 sequences, 6% to 7% of them seen only once. Study-wide results and limits: Tracking of tumor mutation counts was seen in expanded intratumoral alpha and beta TCR counts.

The specimen was lung tumor tissue, collected at surgery. These receptors were obtained from a female donor with early-stage non-small cell lung cancer.

This clonotype was seen only a few times. Since it is a stray read in a library aimed at alpha chains, this beta chain has a size that is not meaningful. The chain carries TRBV6-2 or TRBV6-3 and TRBJ1-6, with D unclear. In germline, CDR1 is MNHEY, CDR2 SVGEGT. The length of the CDR3 is 13 residues. The V end was cut by 7 bases, the J end by 13 bases, with 17 bases between. This chain's CDR3 is CASTIPSGRPLHF. The CDR3, as DNA: TGTGCCAGCACCATCCCAAGTGGGCGGCCCCTCCACTTT.

This clonotype was seen a few times. Since it is a stray read in a library aimed at alpha chains, this beta chain has a size that is not meaningful. The DNA of the CDR3 is TGTGCCTGGAGTGAGGACAGCGCTGAAGCTTTCTTT. Its translation: CAWSEDSAEAFF. This rearrangement joins TRBV30 to TRBJ1-1; perhaps TRBD1 as D (6 bases). The germline V gene has CDR1 GTSNPN and CDR2 SVGIG (reference sequence). The CDR3 loop spans 12 amino acids. V was cut by 1 base and J by 6 bases, with 9 bases left in between.

In this sample, this clonotype turned up many times. This beta chain is a stray sequence in a library constructed for alpha chains; its clone size is not meaningful. The chain carries TRBV28 and TRBJ1-2, with 7 bases lining up with TRBD1. The CDR3 totals 14 residues. V dropped 6 bases and J dropped 1; count of bases not matched to a gene: 5. Germline CDR1 reads MDHEN; CDR2 reads SYDVKM. The DNA of the CDR3 is TGTGCCAGCAGGGGGACAGCCCTTAACTATGGCTACACCTTC. This sequence encodes CASRGTALNYGYTF.

This clonotype was picked up many times. Found in a library prepared for alpha chains, this beta chain is an off-target read, and its abundance has little meaning. The genes are TRBV12-3 or TRBV12-4 and TRBJ1-1, with 8 bases fitting TRBD1. Trimming cost V 2 bases and J 5 bases; bases outside gene matches: 7. The CDR3 covers 15 residues. The CDR3 bases are TGTGCCAGCAGTTTAAGGGACAGGAGAGGGACTGAAGCTTTCTTT. It is translated as CASSLRDRRGTEAFF.

Many counts were recorded for this clonotype. The library was designed around alpha chains, so this beta chain is a stray read whose abundance carries little weight. The V and J genes are TRBV5-6 and TRBJ2-1; 12 nucleotides agree with TRBD1. The V segment lost 5 bases and the J segment 7 bases; nucleotides outside the gene matches: 10. This CDR3 is built from 16 residues. Germline V gives CDR1 SGHDT, CDR2 YYEEEE. As DNA, the CDR3 is TGTGCCAGCAGTACTCCGGGACAGGGGGCAGGAAATGAGCAGTTCTTC. It is translated as CASSTPGQGAGNEQFF.

The table lists this clonotype with many counts. In a library made to pick up alpha chains, this beta chain is a stray read with a size that means little. The chain carries TRBV3-1 and TRBJ2-5; possible D gene TRBD1, 5 bases. The germline V gene has CDR1 LGHDT and CDR2 YNNKEL (reference sequence). The V gene lost 4 bases and the J gene lost 5 bases, with 11 bases spanning the gap. The CDR3 is 13 residues long. The CDR3 DNA is TGTGCCAGCAGCCTGGGCAGGGTGGAGACCCAGTACTTC. Amino acids: CASSLGRVETQYF.

This clonotype appeared many times. This beta chain lies outside the target of a library built for alpha chains; its clone size means little. The chain combines TRBV4-2 with TRBJ1-5; a weak D match, TRBD1 (6 bases). Germline V gives CDR1 LGHNA, CDR2 YNFKEQ. This CDR3 is built from 17 residues. V shed 3 bases and J shed 1 base, with 16 bases lying between them. CDR3 protein: CASSQGGAAISNQPQHF. In DNA, the CDR3 is TGTGCCAGCAGCCAGGGGGGGGCGGCTATAAGCAATCAGCCCCAGCATTTT.

A remark on this clonotype: Because the library targeted alpha chains, this beta chain is an off-target read whose size means little. The chain is built from TRBV20-1 and TRBJ1-4; 7 positions agree with TRBD1. V shed 0 bases, J shed 4 bases, and the junction held 14 bases outside the gene matches. This CDR3 has 18 residues. The germline V gene has CDR1 DFQATT and CDR2 SNEGSKA (reference sequence). The CDR3 here is CSARDGMGQLILNEKLFF. In nucleotides, the CDR3 is TGCAGTGCTAGAGACGGGATGGGACAGCTCATCCTTAATGAAAAACTGTTTTTT.

This clonotype is labeled medium-sized. This beta chain lies outside the target of a library built for alpha chains; its clone size means little. The CDR3 region has the DNA TGTGCCAGCAGCACGGACAGGGTTCGAGATTCACCCCTCCACTTT. Residues: CASSTDRVRDSPLHF. V and J are TRBV5-6 and TRBJ1-6, with 8 bases lining up with TRBD1. The CDR3 loop spans 15 amino acids. CDR1 and CDR2 (germline): SGHDT, YYEEEE. V dropped 4 bases and J dropped 8; count of bases not matched to a gene: 8. The whole variable domain, filled in from reference TRBV5-6 and TRBJ1-6, reads DAGVTQSPTHLIKTRGQQVTLRCSPKSGHDTVSWYQQALGQGPQFIFQYYEEEERQRGNFPDRFSGHQFPNYSSELNVNALLLGDSALYLCASSTDRVRDSPLHFGNGTRLTVT.

This clonotype was recorded many times. This beta chain slipped into a library made for alpha chains as a stray read, so its size is not meaningful. This sequence joins TRBV29-1 and TRBJ1-2; 8 bases align to TRBD1. The V and J ends lost 4 bases and 3 bases, in that order; junction bases with no gene match: 7. The V gene's germline CDR1 is SQVTM and CDR2 ANQGSEA. The length of the CDR3 is 14 residues. The CDR3 nucleotides are TGCAGCGTTGGACATCCGGGACAGGACTATGGCTACACCTTC. Translation gives CSVGHPGQDYGYTF.

Ten or more counts support this clonotype. Because the library targeted alpha chains, this beta chain is an off-target read whose size means little. This rearrangement joins TRBV5-1 to TRBJ2-7; possible D gene TRBD2, 6 bases. Deletions cut 0 bases from V and 5 bases from J, with 12 bases between. Germline CDR1 and CDR2: SGHRS and YFSETQ. CDR3 length: 14 residues. The CDR3 reads CASSLGPGGDEQYF. CDR3 DNA sequence: TGCGCCAGCAGCTTGGGGCCGGGCGGGGACGAGCAGTACTTC.

This clonotype was seen repeatedly, ten times or more. Since it is a stray read in a library aimed at alpha chains, this beta chain has a size that is not meaningful. V is TRBV10-3 and J is TRBJ1-5; weak D call: TRBD1 (6 bases). Looked up from germline, CDR1 is ENHRY and CDR2 is SYGVKD. Trimming pared 3 bases from V and 9 bases from J, leaving 21 bases between. This CDR3 has 16 amino acids. The CDR3: CAISDFRTEGKWPQHF. The CDR3 region has the DNA TGTGCCATCAGTGACTTCAGGACAGAGGGGAAATGGCCCCAGCATTTT.

This clonotype was detected ten times or more. This beta chain appears as a stray read in a library generated for alpha chains; its size is not informative. The chain combines TRBV5-1 with TRBJ1-2; D remains unclear. Between the trimmed V and J ends, which lost 3 bases and 6 bases, there was a span of 21 bases. The germline V gene encodes CDR1 SGHRS and CDR2 YFSETQ. This CDR3 comprises 16 residues. CDR3 DNA: TGCGCCAGCAGCTCGACTAAGGGAGGTTCTCCTGATGGCTACACCTTC. This encodes CASSSTKGGSPDGYTF.

In this sample, this clonotype turned up many times. The library was designed around alpha chains, so this beta chain is a stray read whose abundance carries little weight. The chain carries TRBV2 and TRBJ2-5; 9 nucleotides match TRBD1. Germline CDR1 SNHLY, CDR2 FYNNEI. V shed 5 bases and J 5 bases; nucleotides not matched to a gene: 6. There are 14 residues in the CDR3. The CDR3 bases are TGTGCCAGCAGTCCCGGGACAGGGCGGGAGACCCAGTACTTC. It specifies CASSPGTGRETQYF.

Ten or more counts support this clonotype. Because this beta chain is a stray read in a library intended to capture alpha chains, its abundance should not be given much weight. The chain links TRBV11-2 to TRBJ1-2; D is undetermined. Trimming cost V 0 bases and J 5 bases, with 10 bases left between them. Germline loops: CDR1 SGHAT, CDR2 FQNNGV. The CDR3 spans 14 residues. The chain's CDR3 is CASSLDLYGYGYTF. The DNA of the CDR3 is TGTGCCAGCAGCTTAGATCTATATGGGTATGGCTACACCTTC.